These 23 T cell receptor beta chains originate from one sample sequenced in a study of blood T cell repertoires in COVID-19. The table came from immunoSEQ multiplex PCR; TCRdb's copy has only in-frame clones and leaves some out. The top ten clones hold more than 11% of a sample with around 83,000 clones, around 89% of them seen once. The sample taken for sequencing was peripheral blood. The receptors here all came from a man between 70 and 80 years old with active or convalescent COVID-19.

V is TRBV27 and J is TRBJ2-7, with 11 nucleotides matching TRBD1. CDR1 is MNHEY and CDR2 is SMNVEV in the germline V gene (reference sequence). After removal of 2 bases from V and 6 bases from J, the junction contained 3 bases not matched to a gene. The length of the CDR3 is 14 residues. Written as DNA, the CDR3 is TGTGCCAGCAGTTTAATGGGACAGGGGGGCGAGCAGTACTTC. This codes for CASSLMGQGGEQYF.

The chain employs TRBV5-5 and TRBJ1-3; TRBD1 might be the D (5 bases). Germline loops: CDR1 SGHKS, CDR2 YYEKEE (reference sequence). The V end lost 1 base, the J end lost 6 bases, and 17 bases lay between the germline ends. The CDR3 is 16 residues long. In DNA, the CDR3 is TGTGCCAGCAGCTTGCAACCTAGGGGTGCAGAAAACACCATATATTTT. Translating gives CASSLQPRGAENTIYF.

The rearrangement joins TRBV5-1 to TRBJ1-1; D remains unclear. The CDR3 totals 13 residues. The germline V gene has CDR1 SGHRS and CDR2 YFSETQ. Trimming pared 4 bases from V and 3 bases from J, leaving 10 bases between. CDR3 nucleotide sequence: TGCGCCAGCAGCCTTCTCGGAGACACTGAAGCTTTCTTT. Translated, it gives CASSLLGDTEAFF.

The V gene is TRBV29-1, the J gene TRBJ2-1; 9 nucleotides match TRBD1. The CDR3 totals 15 residues. Germline V gives CDR1 SQVTM, CDR2 ANQGSEA. The CDR3 region is CADAQDRGGYNEQFF. For the CDR3, the DNA is TGCGCAGATGCCCAGGACAGGGGCGGATACAATGAGCAGTTCTTC.

A note on this clone: This CDR3 fails to terminate in the conserved phenylalanine or tryptophan, so it likely reflects a read error. It is unclear where the CDR3 begins or ends on the DNA, so no DNA is shown, and the CDR3 is as TCRdb lists it. The J gene is TRBJ2-7, the V gene TRBV2; TRBD2 is the table's D call, not checked against the DNA. The CDR3 length is 12 residues, termini included. From germline, CDR1 is SNHLY and CDR2 FYNNEI. CDR3 in amino acids: CASSGDSREEAL.

CDR3 DNA sequence: TGCGCCAGCAGCCAATGGTGGGGACAGGAGACCTACGAGCAGTACTTC. Translating it yields CASSQWWGQETYEQYF. The V call is TRBV4-3, the J call TRBJ2-7, with TRBD1 matching over 8 bases. Germline V gene sequence: CDR1 LGHNA, CDR2 YSLEER. The CDR3 length is 16 residues. V gave up 2 bases and J gave up 2 bases; unmatched junction bases: 8.

The chain is built from TRBV7-9 and TRBJ1-3, with no clear D. Trimming removed 1 base at V and 0 bases at J, with 10 bases between. This CDR3 spans 16 amino acids. CDR1 and CDR2 from the germline V gene are SEHNR and FQNEAQ (reference sequence). Written as DNA, the CDR3 is TGTGCCAGCAGCTTAGGCATGGCCCGCTCTGGAAACACCATATATTTT. Translating gives CASSLGMARSGNTIYF. Full variable domain (rest looked up from reference TRBV7-9 and TRBJ1-3): DTGVSQNPRHKITKRGQNVTFRCDPISEHNRLYWYRQTLGQGPEFLTYFQNEAQLEKSRLLSDRFSAERPKGSFSTLEIQRTEQGDSAMYLCASSLGMARSGNTIYFGEGSWLTVV.

The chain recombines TRBV28 with TRBJ1-2, with 8 bases aligning to TRBD1. V lost 4 bases and J lost 2; bases outside the gene matches: 3. CDR1 and CDR2 from the germline V gene are MDHEN and SYDVKM. This CDR3 contains 14 residues. Written as DNA, the CDR3 is TGTGCCAGCAGTTACACAGGGGGGAACTATGGCTACACCTTC. This translates into CASSYTGGNYGYTF.

The V call is TRBV28, the J call TRBJ1-6; D not resolved. Trimming removed 10 bases from V and 0 bases from J, with 7 bases in between. Germline values: CDR1 MDHEN, CDR2 SYDVKM. This CDR3 is 13 amino acids long. The CDR3 DNA is TGTGCCACTTTCCTCTCCTATAATTCACCCCTCCACTTT. Translation: CATFLSYNSPLHF.

This chain joins TRBV6-5 and TRBJ1-1, with 7 bases matching TRBD1. This CDR3 is built from 15 residues. J gave up 3 bases and V 6 bases, and 10 bases lay outside the gene matches. Germline CDR1 and CDR2: MNHEY and SVGAGI. The CDR3 reads CASSPSGGKDTEAFF. The CDR3 DNA reads as TGTGCCAGCAGCCCCTCAGGGGGAAAGGACACTGAAGCTTTCTTT.

The chain couples TRBV18 to TRBJ2-7, with TRBD1 identical over 7 bases. V shed 3 bases and J 3 bases; nucleotides not matched to a gene: 8. The CDR3 consists of 15 residues. CDR1 and CDR2 (germline): KGHSH, LQKENI. The CDR3 sequence: CASSPQGDLNYEQYF. The CDR3 DNA sequence: TGTGCCAGCTCACCGCAGGGGGACCTAAACTACGAGCAGTACTTC.

This rearrangement joins TRBV6-6 to TRBJ1-5; D uncertain. This CDR3 region has 14 residues. Trimming stripped 0 bases from V and 8 bases from J, with 11 bases between. Per the germline V gene, CDR1 is MNHNY and CDR2 is SVGAGI (reference sequence). The CDR3 region has the DNA TGTGCCAGCAGTTACTCGAGCGGGCTGGAGCCCCAGCATTTT. Protein product: CASSYSSGLEPQHF.

In this sample, this clone turned up a few times. The chain couples TRBV18 to TRBJ1-6, with 9 bases identical to TRBD1. The CDR3 spans 15 residues. Germline CDR1 KGHSH, CDR2 LQKENI. Unmatched junction bases numbered 11, after V lost 8 bases and J lost 9 bases. As DNA, the CDR3 is TGTGCCAGCGGGCCGGGACAGGGAACCAGTTCACCCCTCCACTTT. Amino acid sequence: CASGPGQGTSSPLHF.

J is TRBJ1-5 and V is TRBV24-1; 7 bases line up with TRBD1. The CDR3 contains 16 residues. V dropped 3 bases and J dropped 4; count of bases not matched to a gene: 8. Looked up from germline, CDR1 is KGHDR and CDR2 is SFDVKD. CDR3 DNA sequence: TGTGCCACCAGTGATCGTACGACAGGGAGTAATCAGCCCCAGCATTTT. It translates to CATSDRTTGSNQPQHF.

The rearrangement joins TRBV6-5 to TRBJ1-2; D may be TRBD1 (6 bases). Trimming shortened V by 6 bases and J by 2 bases, and 10 bases separated the two germline ends. Germline CDR1 reads MNHEY; CDR2 reads SVGAGI. CDR3 size: 13 residues. As DNA, the CDR3 is TGTGCCAGCAGAGGGACATCGAACTATGGCTACACCTTC. This sequence encodes CASRGTSNYGYTF.

In this sample, this clone turned up once. The chain recombines TRBV5-1 with TRBJ2-7; no definite D call. The V gene lost 0 bases and the J gene lost 3 bases, with 7 bases spanning the gap. This CDR3 has 13 residues. Germline V gives CDR1 SGHRS, CDR2 YFSETQ. The CDR3 DNA is TGCGCCAGCAGCTTGGTTGGCCGCTACGAGCAGTACTTC. This translates into CASSLVGRYEQYF.

This chain connects TRBV28 to TRBJ2-7, with 9 bases aligning to TRBD2. Germline loops: CDR1 MDHEN, CDR2 SYDVKM. J gave up 3 bases and V 6 bases, and 9 bases lay outside the gene matches. The CDR3 loop spans 15 amino acids. CDR3 sequence: CASSGAGGQGYEQYF. The CDR3 DNA follows: TGTGCCAGCAGCGGCGCGGGAGGGCAGGGCTACGAGCAGTACTTC.

This chain joins TRBV5-4 and TRBJ2-7; the D gene is possibly TRBD1 (7 bases). CDR3 size: 15 residues. Germline V CDR1 and CDR2: SGHNT, YYREEE (reference sequence). V dropped 0 bases and J dropped 6 bases, with 16 bases sitting between them. Here the CDR3 reads CASSLAEAGGTEQYF. The CDR3 DNA reads TGTGCCAGCAGCTTGGCGGAGGCAGGGGGGACCGAGCAGTACTTC.

This chain joins TRBV6-2 or TRBV6-3 and TRBJ1-5, with D perhaps TRBD1 (5 bases). The V gene lost 4 bases and the J gene lost 6 bases, with 16 bases spanning the gap. The germline V gene has CDR1 MNHEY and CDR2 SVGEGT. The CDR3 covers 15 residues. This chain's CDR3 is CASSFLGHLGQPQHF. DNA for the CDR3: TGTGCCAGCAGTTTTCTCGGACATCTCGGTCAGCCCCAGCATTTT.

The V and J genes are TRBV30 and TRBJ2-1; D may be TRBD2 (5 bases). This CDR3 spans 17 amino acids. CDR1 is GTSNPN, CDR2 SVGIG, per germline (reference sequence). V was clipped by 2 bases and J by 3 bases, with 20 bases between them. DNA for the CDR3: TGTGCCTGGAGTTTCCCCAAGTACAGACGGGACTACAATGAGCAGTTCTTC. It codes for CAWSFPKYRRDYNEQFF.

The rearrangement links TRBV10-3 to TRBJ1-1, with 8 bases matching TRBD1. V trimming: 5 bases; J trimming: 6 bases; junction bases outside the gene matches: 2. In germline, CDR1 is ENHRY, CDR2 SYGVKD. The CDR3 has 12 residues. The CDR3 coding sequence is TGTGCCATCAGTCAGGGGGCACCTGAAGCTTTCTTT. It yields the protein CAISQGAPEAFF.

The chain recombines TRBV7-2 with TRBJ1-2; 9 bases fit TRBD1. V lost 5 bases and J lost 7; bases outside the gene matches: 14. CDR3 length: 16 residues. Germline V gives CDR1 SGHTA, CDR2 FQGNSA. CDR3 in DNA: TGTGCCAGCAGCCCCTCCCTTGGGACAGGGACGGCTGGCTACACCTTC. Protein sequence: CASSPSLGTGTAGYTF. The full variable domain, rest sourced from reference TRBV7-2 and TRBJ1-2, is GAGVSQSPSNKVTEKGKDVELRCDPISGHTALYWYRQSLGQGLEFLIYFQGNSAPDKSGLPSDRFSAERTGGSVSTLTIQRTQQEDSAVYLCASSPSLGTGTAGYTFGSGTRLTVV.

The chain joins TRBV5-1 to TRBJ1-6; D call uncertain. V was pared by 5 bases and J by 7 bases, with 10 bases between. CDR1 and CDR2 (germline): SGHRS, YFSETQ. This CDR3 contains 13 residues. The CDR3 coding sequence is TGCGCCAGCAGGCTGGGAGAGAATTCACCCCTCCACTTT. Protein product: CASRLGENSPLHF.